This TCR beta chain was retrieved from a study of low-dose radiotherapy and immunotherapy resistance in tumors. Overall study: Cohort 1 got 0.5 Gy per fraction every 2 weeks, 6.5 Gy in total. Patients were on oral aspirin 300 mg taken daily for four cycles from cycle 1 day 1.

This sample's time point: after trial treatment. Indicated treatment: LDRT plus nivolumab, ipilimumab, low-dose cyclophosphamide and aspirin (RACIN trial). Each donor was administered nivolumab, ipilimumab, aspirin, low-dose cyclophosphamide and low-dose radiotherapy. This clonotype was recorded at least ten times. V lost 0 bases, J lost 5 bases, and 7 bases stayed unmatched. CDR3 size: 16 residues. CDR1 is SGHKS, CDR2 YYEKEE, per germline (reference sequence). Both TCRalpha and TCRbeta chains were reverse transcribed with V-gene-specific primers. The PCR that amplified TCRs ran for 20 cycles, relying on a constant-region primer and a V-primer adapter. A single record per CDR3 protein comes from TCRdb applying MiXCR to the reads. The data hold around 100,000 distinct CDR3 sequences, with roughly 20% observed a single time.

The chain carries TRBV5-5 and TRBJ2-5, with TRBD1 matching 10 bases. The clonotype comes from a male donor with prostate cancer. The sequences come from PBMCs, collected after low-dose radiotherapy plus immunotherapy. The CDR3 DNA is TGTGCCAGCAGCTTGGTGACAGGGGGCGCTTCGGAGACCCAGTACTTC. This sequence encodes CASSLVTGGASETQYF.